The 5 T cell receptor beta chains listed next were all sequenced from one sample in a study of cytomegalovirus exposure and HLA in healthy donors. The PCR used 60 Vbeta and 13 Jbeta primers. Profiling relied on immunoSEQ multiplex PCR, and the TCRdb table lists in-frame clones only, not all of them. The repertoire holds about 130,000 clones, with around 83% as singletons. The sequenced sample was PBMCs. The receptors were sampled from a woman aged 18 to 35 in good health and CMV-seropositive.

The rearrangement uses TRBV15 and TRBJ2-5; 14 bases agree with TRBD2. The germline V gene has CDR1 LNHNV and CDR2 YYDKDF (reference sequence). The CDR3 consists of 16 residues. The ends lost 4 bases at V and 1 base at J; junction bases unmatched: 2. CDR3 bases: TGTGCCACCAGCACAGGACTAGCGGGGGGCCAAGAGACCCAGTACTTC. Residues: CATSTGLAGGQETQYF.

The chain couples TRBV27 to TRBJ2-7, with D possibly matching TRBD1 (5 bases). Per the germline V gene, CDR1 is MNHEY and CDR2 is SMNVEV (reference sequence). The CDR3 totals 15 residues. V was clipped by 5 bases and J by 0 bases, with 14 bases between them. This CDR3 reads CASSPRQMSSYEQYF. CDR3 nucleotide sequence: TGTGCCAGCAGTCCACGACAGATGAGCTCCTACGAGCAGTACTTC.

Here the CDR3 DNA reads TGTGCCAGCAGCCGTAGACAGGGTTTTTTGAACACTGAAGCTTTCTTT. Its translation is CASSRRQGFLNTEAFF. The V gene is TRBV14, the J gene TRBJ1-1; 7 positions match TRBD1. This CDR3 contains 16 residues. The germline V gene has CDR1 SGHDN and CDR2 FVKESK. V trimming: 4 bases; J trimming: 0 bases; junction bases outside the gene matches: 8.

This clone was seen more than once but under ten times. The identical CDR3 is also encoded by other nucleotide sequences in the sample. The chain is built from TRBV19 and TRBJ1-2; unclear D gene. This CDR3 region has 14 residues. V was shortened by 8 bases and J by 6 bases, with 19 bases between the two germline ends. CDR1 is LNHDA and CDR2 is SQIVND in the germline V gene (reference sequence). As DNA, the CDR3 is TGTGCCAGTTCCATCATTGCAGCCGCGGATGGCTACACCTTC. It specifies CASSIIAAADGYTF.

This chain links TRBV7-3 with TRBJ2-7, with TRBD1 matching over 9 bases. The germline V gene has CDR1 SGHTA and CDR2 FQGTGA. Trimming removed 4 bases from V and 13 bases from J; junction bases left unmatched: 11. The CDR3 totals 13 residues. This CDR3 reads CASSSPGQGLIYF. CDR3 DNA: TGTGCCAGCAGCTCCCCGGGACAGGGTCTAATATACTTC.